These 9 T cell receptor beta chains were all obtained from the same sample, sequenced in a study of blood T cell repertoires in COVID-19. Measured with immunoSEQ multiplex PCR; TCRdb has only the in-frame clones, and not every one. The table lists 380,000 or so clones, approximately 88% of them singletons. Sequencing input: peripheral blood. The receptors derive from a man in his forties or fifties with acute or convalescent COVID-19.

This chain joins TRBV18 and TRBJ1-3, with 10 bases aligning to TRBD1. This CDR3 is 18 amino acids long. Germline V gene data show CDR1 as KGHSH and CDR2 as LQKENI. Unmatched junction bases numbered 8, after V lost 3 bases and J lost 0 bases. The CDR3: CASSPGDRGGTSGNTIYF. The CDR3 coding sequence is TGTGCCAGCTCACCCGGGGACAGGGGAGGCACCTCTGGAAACACCATATATTTT.

This chain uses TRBV2 with TRBJ2-1, with 12 positions matching TRBD2. Looked up from germline, CDR1 is SNHLY and CDR2 is FYNNEI. V lost 5 bases and J lost 6; bases outside the gene matches: 8. CDR3 length: 16 amino acids. The CDR3 DNA sequence: TGTGCCAGCAGTCCCGTCACTAGCGGGAGGACCAATGAGCAGTTCTTC. Protein sequence: CASSPVTSGRTNEQFF.

This chain uses TRBV4-1 with TRBJ1-2; 9 nucleotides line up with TRBD1. V gave up 0 bases and J gave up 4 bases; unmatched junction bases: 3. The CDR3 has 15 amino acids. The germline V gene has CDR1 MGHRA and CDR2 YSYEKL. In DNA form, the CDR3 reads TGCGCCAGCAGCCAAGATACAGGGGGCGCCTATGGCTACACCTTC. It is translated as CASSQDTGGAYGYTF.

Only a few counts were recorded for this clone. The V call is TRBV20-1, the J call TRBJ2-7; 9 positions match TRBD1. The CDR3 is made up of 15 amino acids. The germline V gene has CDR1 DFQATT and CDR2 SNEGSKA (reference sequence). The V gene end was trimmed by 3 bases and the J gene end by 2 bases; junction bases not matched to a gene: 8. The CDR3 protein is CSASKSGTGTYEQYF. For the CDR3, the DNA is TGCAGTGCTAGTAAATCGGGGACAGGGACCTACGAGCAGTACTTC.

This chain links TRBV9 with TRBJ1-2; D unclear. The CDR3 is 15 amino acids. Trimming stripped 0 bases from V and 5 bases from J, with 14 bases between. Germline CDR1 and CDR2: SGDLS and YYNGEE. In nucleotides, the CDR3 is TGTGCCAGCAGCGTAGATGGCAGTTCATATTATGGCTACACCTTC. It specifies CASSVDGSSYYGYTF.

The V call is TRBV30, the J call TRBJ1-1; possible D gene TRBD1, 6 bases. The CDR3 totals 11 residues. The germline CDR1 and CDR2 sequences are GTSNPN and SVGIG (reference sequence). Trimming took off 8 bases at V and 6 bases at J, with 13 bases between the two ends. The CDR3 loop is CAGTRTAEAFF. In DNA, the CDR3 is TGTGCCGGAACCCGGACAGCTGAAGCTTTCTTT.

V usage is TRBV15 and J usage is TRBJ2-1; 7 nucleotides align to TRBD1. The germline CDR1 and CDR2 sequences are LNHNV and YYDKDF (reference sequence). This CDR3 comprises 14 residues. After removal of 8 bases from V and 9 bases from J, the junction contained 13 bases not matched to a gene. The CDR3, as DNA: TGTGCCACCGGCCCCCGGACAGGATTGCGTGAGCAGTTCTTC. Translation gives CATGPRTGLREQFF. The whole variable domain, filled in from reference TRBV15 and TRBJ2-1, reads DAMVIQNPRYQVTQFGKPVTLSCSQTLNHNVMYWYQQKSSQAPKLLFHYYDKDFNNEADTPDNFQSRRPNTSFCFLDIRSPGLGDTAMYLCATGPRTGLREQFFGPGTRLTVL.

J is TRBJ1-2 and V is TRBV9; D is unclear. The CDR3 runs to 12 residues. Trimming pared 6 bases from V and 5 bases from J, leaving 11 bases between. Germline assignment: CDR1 SGDLS and CDR2 YYNGEE. The CDR3 is CASTLNGYGYTF. The CDR3 region has the DNA TGTGCCAGCACCCTTAACGGGTATGGCTACACCTTC.

This clone was observed once. The J gene is TRBJ1-3, the V gene TRBV28; no firm D call. CDR1 and CDR2 from the germline V gene are MDHEN and SYDVKM. The CDR3 contains 15 residues. Trimming cost V 5 bases and J 0 bases, with 11 bases left between them. The CDR3 DNA reads TGTGCCAGCAGTCCCCCACGGGGCTCTGGAAACACCATATATTTT. Translated: CASSPPRGSGNTIYF.